This T cell receptor beta chain was retrieved from a study of cytomegalovirus exposure and HLA in healthy donors. General study findings and limits: The study found most TCR sequences rare, yet found some public TCRs in many donors. Researchers reported that a few CMV-associated chains were confirmed in vitro as CMV antigen-specific.

CDR1 and CDR2 from the germline V gene are SGHVS and FNYEAQ. The CDR3 has 12 residues. V lost 3 bases to trimming and J lost 3 bases, with 6 bases between them. Of note for this clone: Its specificity is not known.

Vbeta (60) and Jbeta (13) primers were used in the PCR. Per the authors' pipeline: A follow-up analysis tallied some 80 million unique TCR beta chains, approximately 10 million shared. The assay was immunoSEQ multiplex PCR, and TCRdb's table has in-frame clones only and misses some. V and J calls and clone size are as listed in that table; D and trimming were resolved from the DNA. The table lists under 200,000 clones, with around 0.8% in the top ten. The rearrangement uses TRBV7-6 and TRBJ2-7; no firm D call. The receptor was derived from a woman in her late teens or twenties in good health and CMV-seropositive. Material: PBMCs. The CDR3 spells CASSFAGYEQYF. CDR3 bases: TGTGCCAGCAGCTTCGCAGGCTACGAGCAGTACTTC. The entire variable domain, with the rest obtained from reference TRBV7-6 and TRBJ2-7, is as follows: GAGVSQSPRYKVTKRGQDVALRCDPISGHVSLYWYRQALGQGPEFLTYFNYEAQQDKSGLPNDRFSAERPEGSISTLTIQRTEQRDSAMYRCASSFAGYEQYFGPGTRLTVT.